The 6 T cell receptor beta chains reported below all come from one sample, sequenced in a study of blood T cell repertoires in COVID-19. Some clones are missing from TCRdb's copy, which holds only in-frame ones; the method was immunoSEQ multiplex PCR. The profile covers some 370,000 clones, with roughly 86% appearing a single time and about 9.4% taken by the ten largest. Material for sequencing was peripheral blood. The receptors here all came from a woman aged 25-40 years with COVID-19, enrolled during active disease.

The V call is TRBV7-2, the J call TRBJ1-1, with a weak D call TRBD1 (5 bases). Germline CDR1 is SGHTA and CDR2 is FQGNSA. The V end was cut by 0 bases, the J end by 0 bases, with 8 bases between. The CDR3 spans 15 residues. The CDR3 sequence: CASSLARGMNTEAFF. For the CDR3, the DNA is TGTGCCAGCAGCTTAGCGCGGGGGATGAACACTGAAGCTTTCTTT.

J is TRBJ1-5 and V is TRBV10-2, with D possibly being TRBD1 (6 bases). V was pared by 1 base and J by 4 bases, with 11 bases between. The CDR3 is 15 residues long. The germline gives CDR1 WSHSY, CDR2 SAAADI. The CDR3 protein is CASSEFRGPNQPQHF. DNA of the CDR3: TGCGCCAGCAGTGAGTTCAGGGGTCCGAATCAGCCCCAGCATTTT.

This clone occurred a few times. The rearrangement links TRBV9 to TRBJ2-1; 14 bases align to TRBD2. V lost 6 bases and J lost 7; bases outside the gene matches: 18. Germline V gene sequence: CDR1 SGDLS, CDR2 YYNGEE. The CDR3 spans 19 residues. DNA for the CDR3: TGTGCCAGCACCGCACCGGGACTAGCGGGAGCCGATGCCGCGAATGAGCAGTTCTTC. This sequence encodes CASTAPGLAGADAANEQFF.

The chain employs TRBV30 and TRBJ2-1; D remains ambiguous. This CDR3 contains 12 residues. V was shortened by 1 base and J by 7 bases, with 8 bases between the two germline ends. Germline V gene lookup returns CDR1 GTSNPN and CDR2 SVGIG (reference sequence). This CDR3 is CAWSENWNEQFF. The CDR3 region has the DNA TGTGCCTGGAGTGAGAACTGGAATGAGCAGTTCTTC.

The chain is built from TRBV4-2 and TRBJ2-5, with 8 bases lining up with TRBD2. Germline CDR1 LGHNA, CDR2 YNFKEQ. The ends lost 0 bases at V and 4 bases at J; junction bases unmatched: 4. The CDR3 runs 15 residues. The CDR3 coding sequence is TGTGCCAGCAGCCAAGATAAGGGACTAGGAGAGACCCAGTACTTC. Translated: CASSQDKGLGETQYF.

The rearrangement uses TRBV27 and TRBJ2-3, with 9 positions matching TRBD2. The J segment lost 0 bases and the V segment lost 1 base, leaving 2 bases of the junction unmatched. Germline CDR1 and CDR2: MNHEY and SMNVEV (reference sequence). This CDR3 spans 16 amino acids. The CDR3 spells CASSLWAGGSTDTQYF. CDR3 DNA: TGTGCCAGCAGTTTATGGGCGGGAGGGAGCACAGATACGCAGTATTTT.